The 5 T cell receptor beta chains listed next were all sequenced from one sample in a study of blood T cell repertoires in COVID-19. Repertoires were generated with immunoSEQ multiplex PCR, while TCRdb's copy carries only in-frame clones and drops some. This sample has some 120,000 clones, with 70% to 80% found just once. Input material: peripheral blood. The receptor source for this set is a human donor in a cohort sampled during active COVID-19.

The J gene is TRBJ2-1, the V gene TRBV21-1; no check of the table's D call, TRBD2, against the DNA was made. TRBV21-1 is described as a pseudogene. The CDR3 is 16 amino acids. Written as DNA, the CDR3 is TGTGCCAGCAGCAAAGGTGGACTAGAAGACTACAATGAGCAGTTCTTC. Translated, it gives CASSKGGLEDYNEQFF.

The chain is built from TRBV19 and TRBJ1-5; weak D call: TRBD1 (6 bases). CDR1 LNHDA and CDR2 SQIVND come from the germline V gene (reference sequence). The germline V and J ends were trimmed by 4 bases and 6 bases, with 13 bases remaining between them. This CDR3 is 14 amino acids long. CDR3 residues: CASSTPTGLQPQHF. CDR3 nucleotide sequence: TGTGCCAGTAGTACCCCCACAGGGCTTCAGCCCCAGCATTTT.

The V call is TRBV3-1 (or the pseudogene TRBV3-2), the J call TRBJ2-1; 12 bases are a match to TRBD2. V lost 4 bases and J lost 9; bases outside the gene matches: 10. This CDR3 region has 16 residues. Germline CDR1 LGHDT, CDR2 YNNKEL (reference sequence). The CDR3 bases are TGTGCCAGCAGCCTACGGTATCTAGCGGGGGGGCGTGAGCAGTTCTTC. Protein: CASSLRYLAGGREQFF.

DNA of the CDR3: TGTGCCAGCAGTGACCGGAGGGGAGCCTATAGCAATCAGCCCCAGCATTTT. Protein: CASSDRRGAYSNQPQHF. This chain links TRBV6-4 with TRBJ1-5; D is possibly TRBD1 (5 bases). CDR3 length: 17 residues. CDR1 and CDR2 from the germline V gene are MRHNA and SNTAGT. V was trimmed by 2 bases and J by 0 bases, leaving 14 bases between them.

The J gene is TRBJ2-7, the V gene TRBV7-9; D gene uncertain. The CDR3 extends over 17 amino acids. Per the germline V gene, CDR1 is SEHNR and CDR2 is FQNEAQ (reference sequence). V was trimmed by 1 base and J by 0 bases, leaving 16 bases between them. CDR3 DNA: TGTGCCAGCAGCTTAGGTTCGCGGATTAATTTCTCCTACGAGCAGTACTTC. Translated: CASSLGSRINFSYEQYF.